The T cell receptor beta chain described here comes from a study of OX40 agonist ivuxolimab in advanced cancers. This CDR3 is 16 amino acids long. V lost 0 bases to trimming and J lost 3 bases, with 12 bases between them. The germline V gene encodes CDR1 SGHNT and CDR2 YYREEE (reference sequence). Repertoires were generated with immunoSEQ multiplex PCR, while TCRdb's copy carries only in-frame clones and drops some. The profile shows about 87,000 clones, 70% to 90% of them singletons. Sequencing was performed on CD4+ or CD8+ T cells sorted from blood, taken in a trial of the OX40 agonist ivuxolimab. This TCR was recovered from an adult with an advanced solid tumor such as melanoma, head and neck, liver or kidney cancer. This rearrangement joins TRBV5-4 to TRBJ2-2; D possibly corresponds to TRBD1 (6 bases). The CDR3: CASSLVGGAYTGELFF. CDR3 sequence (DNA): TGTGCCAGCAGCTTGGTTGGGGGCGCTTACACCGGGGAGCTGTTTTTT.